Below are 31 T cell receptor beta chains sequenced from a single sample in a study of molecular identifiers for immune sequencing clone quantification. TCRdb itself ran the PCR reads through MiXCR, one entry per CDR3 protein. Of about half a million distinct CDR3 sequences in the sample, about a fifth were seen once. Sample: naive CD8+ T cells from blood, with Jurkat cell RNA spiked in. The subset is: FACS-sorted CD8+CD4-CCR7+CD45RA+ naive T cells. The receptors stem from a human donor in good health. Some libraries in this study had Jurkat cell RNA spiked in.

This clonotype has ten or more counts. The CDR3 here is CASSPDNLLDGTGYNEQFF. The CDR3 region has the DNA TGCGCCAGCAGCCCGGATAACCTACTCGACGGGACAGGGTACAATGAGCAGTTCTTC. The chain uses TRBV4-3 and TRBJ2-1; 9 bases are a match to TRBD1. The V segment lost 4 bases and the J segment 4 bases; nucleotides outside the gene matches: 17. The V gene's germline CDR1 is LGHNA and CDR2 YSLEER. CDR3 length: 19 residues.

The sample holds one count of this clonotype. Just one base apart from a much larger clone, this may be a read error. This chain links TRBV6-2 or TRBV6-3 with TRBJ1-2; TRBD1 matches 7 bases. This CDR3 has 15 amino acids. Germline lookup yields CDR1 MNHEY and CDR2 SVGEGT. In DNA, the CDR3 is TGTACCAGCAGTCAGATGGACAGGTCCAACTATGGCTACACCTTC. Translated: CTSSQMDRSNYGYTF.

This clonotype was observed a few times. The gene calls are TRBV11-2 and TRBJ2-1; 9 nucleotides line up with TRBD1. Germline V CDR1 and CDR2: SGHAT, FQNNGV. This CDR3 region has 17 residues. J was trimmed by 1 base and V by 2 bases; bases with no gene match: 6. As DNA, the CDR3 is TGTGCCAGCAGCTTATCCCGGGACAGGGAGTCCTACAATGAGCAGTTCTTC. This gives the protein CASSLSRDRESYNEQFF.

This clonotype was seen repeatedly, ten times or more. The rearrangement joins TRBV2 to TRBJ1-1, with TRBD1 matching 7 bases. The CDR3 is 12 amino acids. Germline V gene sequence: CDR1 SNHLY, CDR2 FYNNEI. V shed 9 bases and J 1 base; nucleotides not matched to a gene: 2. For the CDR3, the DNA is TGTGCCAGGGGACAGCAGAACACTGAAGCTTTCTTT. This encodes CARGQQNTEAFF.

This chain joins TRBV6-2 or TRBV6-3 and TRBJ2-2, with 8 bases that match TRBD2. V gave up 2 bases and J gave up 0 bases; unmatched junction bases: 5. Germline-derived CDR1 and CDR2 are MNHEY and SVGEGT. The CDR3 consists of 17 residues. Here the CDR3 DNA reads TGTGCCAGCAGTTACGAGGTAGCGGGAACGAACACCGGGGAGCTGTTTTTT. It yields the protein CASSYEVAGTNTGELFF.

This clonotype has a count of ten or more. One end of the junction fails to match germline, which may point to a read error. The rearrangement joins TRBV20-1 to TRBJ2-5; D may match TRBD1 or TRBD2 (6 bases each). Germline-derived CDR1 and CDR2 are DFQATT and SNEGSKA (reference sequence). There are 13 residues in the CDR3. CDR3 residues: CSAGDGGPETQYF. CDR3 sequence (DNA): TGCAGTGCTGGAGACGGGGGCCCGGAGACCCAGTACTTC.

This clonotype was seen more than once but under ten times. The rearrangement links TRBV3-1 to TRBJ2-1; 8 bases agree with TRBD2. The germline CDR1 and CDR2 sequences are LGHDT and YNNKEL (reference sequence). V shed 0 bases, J shed 8 bases, and the junction held 6 bases outside the gene matches. The CDR3 totals 15 residues. The CDR3 is CASSQEIGTSDEQFF. The CDR3 nucleotides are TGTGCCAGCAGCCAAGAGATTGGGACTAGTGATGAGCAGTTCTTC.

A remark on this clonotype: Mismatch with germline at one junction end may stem from a read error. The chain uses TRBV5-6 and TRBJ2-7; D is ambiguous. The germline V gene has CDR1 SGHDT and CDR2 YYEEEE. The CDR3 has 14 residues. The CDR3 sequence: CASSLATRWYEPYF. CDR3 bases: TGTGCCAGCAGCTTGGCCACCAGGTGGTACGAGCCGTACTTC.

This clonotype was observed at least ten times. The chain carries TRBV4-3 and TRBJ2-7; D might be TRBD1 (5 bases). Trimming pared 0 bases from V and 2 bases from J, leaving 8 bases between. The CDR3 is 14 amino acids. The germline V gene has CDR1 LGHNA and CDR2 YSLEER. The CDR3 protein is CASSQDAGTYEQYF. In nucleotides, the CDR3 is TGCGCCAGCAGCCAAGACGCAGGGACCTACGAGCAGTACTTC.

The J gene is TRBJ1-1, the V gene TRBV5-5; D is possibly TRBD1 (5 bases). The CDR3 spans 14 residues. Germline V gene sequence: CDR1 SGHKS, CDR2 YYEKEE (reference sequence). V lost 2 bases and J lost 6, with 14 bases in between. The chain's CDR3 is CASSFGASTAEAFF. CDR3 nucleotides: TGTGCCAGCAGCTTCGGGGCAAGCACCGCTGAAGCTTTCTTT.

This clonotype was recorded many times. The V gene is TRBV7-3, the J gene TRBJ2-3; 14 nucleotides line up with TRBD2. Germline V gene data show CDR1 as SGHTA and CDR2 as FQGTGA. Trimming removed 3 bases from V and 2 bases from J; junction bases left unmatched: 4. This CDR3 is 17 amino acids long. In nucleotides, the CDR3 is TGTGCCAGCAGCTTGGGACTAGCGGGAGCCTACACAGATACGCAGTATTTT. Encoded protein: CASSLGLAGAYTDTQYF.

With respect to this clonotype: In this CDR3 the conserved last residue, phenylalanine or tryptophan, is missing, so a read error is likely. This sequence joins TRBV28 and TRBJ2-2, with D unclear. The CDR3 contains 14 residues. Germline CDR1 reads MDHEN; CDR2 reads SYDVKM. The V end lost 5 bases, the J end lost 1 base, and 8 bases lay between the germline ends. The CDR3 loop is CASSRKMNTGELFS. The CDR3 DNA reads as TGTGCCAGCAGTCGAAAGATGAACACCGGGGAGCTGTTTTCT.

The chain joins TRBV12-5 to TRBJ1-1; 8 bases match TRBD1. Germline values: CDR1 LGHNT, CDR2 FRNRAP. The CDR3 has 15 amino acids. After removal of 3 bases from V and 6 bases from J, the junction contained 9 bases not matched to a gene. The CDR3 DNA reads as TGTGCTAGTGGTTTAGATACAGGGGGACAGGCTGAAGCTTTCTTT. It specifies CASGLDTGGQAEAFF.

This clonotype was observed at least ten times. The chain recombines TRBV28 with TRBJ2-3; 9 bases are shared with TRBD1. V shed 6 bases and J 5 bases; nucleotides not matched to a gene: 6. This CDR3 comprises 14 residues. In germline, CDR1 is MDHEN, CDR2 SYDVKM. DNA of the CDR3: TGTGCCAGCAGCACGGGACAGGGTGGAGATACGCAGTATTTT. Its translation is CASSTGQGGDTQYF.

The sample holds many counts of this clonotype. The chain employs TRBV28 and TRBJ2-7; tentatively, D is TRBD1 or TRBD2 (5 bases each). The CDR3 spans 13 residues. Looked up from germline, CDR1 is MDHEN and CDR2 is SYDVKM. V was cut by 6 bases and J by 0 bases, with 9 bases left in between. In DNA form, the CDR3 reads TGTGCCAGCAGCCGGGGCAACTCCTACGAGCAGTACTTC. Protein: CASSRGNSYEQYF.

This clonotype was seen only a few times. The chain couples TRBV13 to TRBJ2-5; 7 positions match TRBD2. With V trimmed by 4 bases and J by 2 bases, 7 bases remained unmatched. The length of the CDR3 is 15 residues. Germline values: CDR1 PRHDT, CDR2 FYEKMQ (reference sequence). The CDR3 region has the DNA TGTGCCAGCAGCTCCACCGGGACTAAGCAAGAGACCCAGTACTTC. As protein: CASSSTGTKQETQYF.

This clonotype was picked up many times. The chain recombines TRBV20-1 with TRBJ1-3; tentatively, D is TRBD1 (6 bases). Germline values: CDR1 DFQATT, CDR2 SNEGSKA (reference sequence). Trimming left V 5 bases short and J 3 bases short, with 20 bases between. The CDR3 contains 16 residues. The CDR3 sequence: CSAGRGRRGDGNTIYF. DNA for the CDR3: TGCAGTGCTGGCAGGGGACGGAGGGGAGATGGAAACACCATATATTTT.

In DNA form, the CDR3 reads TGTGCCAGCAGCTTGAGTAGAGGCTACGCCCACGAGCAGTACTTC. Protein: CASSLSRGYAHEQYF. The chain recombines TRBV5-8 with TRBJ2-7; unclear D gene. V lost 1 base to trimming and J lost 5 bases, with 16 bases between them. The CDR3 runs 15 residues. Germline V gene lookup returns CDR1 SGHTS and CDR2 YDEGEE.

About this clonotype: This sequence may be a read error, since a much larger clone differs from it by one base. The chain links TRBV6-6 to TRBJ1-4; 7 bases are shared with TRBD1. This CDR3 region has 14 residues. The germline V gene encodes CDR1 MNHNY and CDR2 SVGAGI (reference sequence). The CDR3 region is CAGSSTGMNEKLFF. DNA of the CDR3: TGTGCCGGCAGTTCGACAGGGATGAATGAAAAACTGTTTTTT.

This clonotype was observed a few times. The chain carries TRBV11-2 and TRBJ2-1; perhaps TRBD2 as D (7 bases). The CDR3 consists of 16 residues. In germline, CDR1 is SGHAT, CDR2 FQNNGV. Trimming cost V 5 bases and J 2 bases, with 16 bases left between them. CDR3 sequence reads: CASSPLGGGTYNEQFF. CDR3 DNA sequence: TGTGCCAGCAGCCCCCTGGGAGGGGGGACCTACAATGAGCAGTTCTTC.

Regarding this clonotype: This clone may be a read error of a much larger clone one base away. The chain recombines TRBV4-3 with TRBJ2-7, with D hard to call. CDR1 is LGHNA, CDR2 YSLEER, per germline. The CDR3 is 14 amino acids. The CDR3 protein is CASSQVSGAYKQYF. The CDR3 region has the DNA TGCGCCAGCAGCCAAGTATCCGGAGCCTACAAGCAGTACTTC.

This clonotype appeared a few times. The gene calls are TRBV9 and TRBJ1-1, with a weak D call TRBD1 (5 bases). CDR1 and CDR2 (germline): SGDLS, YYNGEE. This CDR3 is built from 15 residues. Trimming left V 2 bases short and J 1 base short, with 12 bases between. The CDR3 DNA is TGTGCCAGCAGCGTCGGGGGATGGGGGAACACTGAAGCTTTCTTT. It specifies CASSVGGWGNTEAFF.

This clonotype was seen at least ten times. The chain joins TRBV4-1 to TRBJ2-7; 7 nucleotides match TRBD2. V lost 1 base, J lost 0 bases, and 9 bases stayed unmatched. The CDR3 runs to 17 residues. CDR1 MGHRA and CDR2 YSYEKL come from the germline V gene. Here the CDR3 DNA reads TGCGCCAGCAGCCAAGCTCCGGGGGGATTCAGCTCCTACGAGCAGTACTTC. It codes for CASSQAPGGFSSYEQYF.

A remark on this clonotype: The CDR3 end shows no conserved phenylalanine or tryptophan, and so a read error is likely. The V gene is TRBV19, the J gene TRBJ1-5; tentatively, D is TRBD1 (6 bases). CDR3 length equals 12 residues. Germline V gene data show CDR1 as LNHDA and CDR2 as SQIVND (reference sequence). V was shortened by 6 bases and J by 6 bases, with 9 bases between the two germline ends. DNA for the CDR3: TGTGCCAGTAGAACAGGGAGTCAGCCCCAGCATTCT. It specifies CASRTGSQPQHS.

The chain combines TRBV19 with TRBJ1-1, with D unresolved. The CDR3 extends over 15 amino acids. CDR1 and CDR2 (germline): LNHDA, SQIVND (reference sequence). Trimming cost V 3 bases and J 0 bases, with 11 bases left between them. CDR3 protein: CASSMAEIMNTEAFF. The CDR3 DNA sequence: TGTGCCAGTAGTATGGCAGAAATAATGAACACTGAAGCTTTCTTT.

This clonotype occurred many times. The chain combines TRBV4-3 with TRBJ2-5; TRBD1 is a possible D gene (5 bases). This CDR3 spans 16 amino acids. The V end was cut by 0 bases, the J end by 0 bases, with 11 bases between. Germline V CDR1 and CDR2: LGHNA, YSLEER. In DNA, the CDR3 is TGCGCCAGCAGCCAAGATATACAGGCCAACCAAGAGACCCAGTACTTC. This encodes CASSQDIQANQETQYF.

On this clonotype itself: The junction shows a germline mismatch at one end, possibly a read error. The chain employs TRBV4-2 and TRBJ2-3, with 10 bases matching TRBD2. The CDR3 consists of 18 residues. Germline V gene data show CDR1 as LGHNA and CDR2 as YNFKEQ. This CDR3 reads CASSLLPGLAEGTDAQYF. CDR3 coding DNA: TGTGCCAGCAGCCTACTACCCGGACTAGCGGAGGGGACAGATGCGCAGTATTTT.

The chain recombines TRBV5-6 with TRBJ2-7, with D perhaps matching TRBD2 (5 bases). Per germline, CDR1 SGHDT and CDR2 YYEEEE. The CDR3 length is 14 residues. V was shortened by 3 bases and J by 5 bases, with 15 bases between the two germline ends. CDR3 in amino acids: CASSSEGSFNEQYF. CDR3 coding DNA: TGTGCCAGCAGCTCGGAAGGGAGCTTTAACGAGCAGTACTTC.

On this clonotype: Its ends do not fully match the called genes, so a read error is possible. This chain links TRBV4-3 with TRBJ2-5; D gene unclear. This CDR3 comprises 16 residues. Germline values: CDR1 LGHNA, CDR2 YSLEER. The CDR3 sequence: CASGQDLYYGQETQYF. The DNA of the CDR3 is TGCGCCAGCGGCCAAGACCTATACTACGGGCAAGAGACCCAGTACTTC.

This clonotype was found a few times. The V call is TRBV24-1, the J call TRBJ2-3; tentatively, D is TRBD1 or TRBD2 (6 bases each). V dropped 2 bases and J dropped 1 base, with 15 bases sitting between them. The CDR3 sequence is 17 residues long. The V gene's germline CDR1 is KGHDR and CDR2 SFDVKD. CDR3 coding DNA: TGTGCCACCAGTGATTCTGTGGGGGGCACACGCACAGATACGCAGTATTTT. Translation: CATSDSVGGTRTDTQYF.

V and J are TRBV29-1 and TRBJ2-7; a weak D match, TRBD1 (6 bases). Germline CDR1 is SQVTM and CDR2 is ANQGSEA. Trimming pared 0 bases from V and 2 bases from J, leaving 17 bases between. The CDR3 contains 16 residues. The CDR3 region is CSVEDKDRRGTYEQYF. The CDR3 DNA reads as TGCAGCGTTGAAGATAAGGACCGAAGGGGGACCTACGAGCAGTACTTC.